The rows below give T cell receptor beta chains drawn from one sample of a study of T cell changes during pregnancy in multiple sclerosis. Sequencing was performed with immunoSEQ multiplex PCR; in TCRdb, only in-frame clones are kept and a portion is missing. Among around 100,000 clones listed, almost 95% were seen once. Material: peripheral blood, obtained after pregnancy. All receptors come from a female donor with multiple sclerosis, enrolled in a pregnancy study. CDR3s include the opening cysteine and the closing phenylalanine or tryptophan. D genes are given only for firm matches.

TRBV28	TRBJ2-7	-	CASKPTGTSYEQYF	TGTGCCAGCAAACCGACAGGTACATCCTACGAGCAGTACTTC
TRBV6-1	TRBJ1-5	TRBD1	CASSVTTGGWSNQPQHF	TGTGCCAGCAGTGTCACAACAGGGGGCTGGAGCAATCAGCCCCAGCATTTT
TRBV4-3	TRBJ2-7	TRBD1	CASSLDRGSSYEQYF	TGCGCCAGCAGCCTCGACAGGGGGAGCTCCTACGAGCAGTACTTC
TRBV7-2	TRBJ1-6	-	CASSYPGVISSPLHF	TGTGCCAGCAGCTACCCAGGGGTAATTAGTTCACCCCTCCACTTT
TRBV21-1	TRBJ1-4	-	CASLSGQLDEGTNEKLFF	TGTGCCAGCCTTTCGGGACAGCTGGACGAGGGAACTAATGAAAAACTGTTTTTT
TRBV2	TRBJ2-7	-	CASRRGGPGEQYF	TGTGCCAGCCGGCGAGGGGGTCCGGGCGAGCAGTACTTC
TRBV27	TRBJ1-4	-	CASRSRGLVGEKLFF	TGTGCCAGCAGGTCCAGGGGTCTCGTTGGTGAAAAACTGTTTTTT
TRBV28	TRBJ1-5	TRBD1	CASRGPGGANQPQHF	TGTGCCAGCAGAGGGCCAGGGGGCGCGAATCAGCCCCAGCATTTT
TRBV6-7	TRBJ2-7	TRBD1	CASSRISGQSSYEQYF	TGTGCCAGCAGTCGCATATCGGGACAGAGCTCCTACGAGCAGTACTTC
TRBV7-7	TRBJ2-1	-	CASSLARDSTYNEQFF	TGTGCCAGCAGCTTAGCGAGAGACTCCACTTACAATGAGCAGTTCTTC
TRBV29-1	TRBJ2-7	TRBD1	CSVSGQADYEQYF	TGCAGCGTGTCGGGACAGGCCGACTACGAGCAGTACTTC
TRBV28	TRBJ1-2	TRBD1	CASRRTGGAYGYTF	TGTGCCAGCAGGCGCACAGGGGGCGCCTATGGCTACACCTTC
TRBV7-9	TRBJ2-7	-	CASSFRTSASEQYF	TGTGCCAGCAGCTTCCGAACTTCCGCCTCCGAGCAGTACTTC
TRBV6-1	TRBJ1-1	TRBD1	CASSLDRAEAFF	TGTGCCAGCAGTCTTGACAGGGCAGAAGCTTTCTTT
TRBV4-3	TRBJ1-4	TRBD1	CASSQDWNRGAEKLFF	TGCGCCAGCAGCCAAGATTGGAACAGGGGAGCAGAAAAACTGTTTTTT
TRBV20-1	TRBJ2-7	-	CSARAQVEQYF	TGCAGTGCTAGAGCTCAGGTCGAGCAGTACTTC
TRBV29-1	TRBJ2-7	-	CSVEETLALQGSEQYF	TGCAGCGTTGAAGAGACCCTAGCGCTTCAAGGCTCCGAGCAGTACTTC
TRBV5-8	TRBJ1-1	-	CASSWTGHRGTEAFF	TGTGCCAGCAGCTGGACGGGACACAGAGGGACTGAAGCTTTCTTT